The text below deals with one T cell receptor beta chain. Its antigen is unidentified. Via MiXCR, TCRdb re-called the reads, giving one row per CDR3 protein. The sample carries 650,000 to 900,000 distinct CDR3 sequences, 25% to 35% recorded once. This CDR3 region has 14 residues. Germline-derived CDR1 and CDR2 are KGHDR and SFDVKD. Trimming took 1 base from V and 4 from J, leaving 7 bases between them. These data belong to a study of T cell repertoires in cytomegalovirus infection. Looking at the study overall: HLA-B-restricted CMV epitopes that are well studied, plus recently identified HLA-C-restricted ones, were used by the study.

This specimen was cultured CD8+ T cells from PBMCs, taken from culture after CMV antigen stimulation. This receptor was taken from a human donor in good health (CMV status not recorded). Some clones in this sample may be carry-over from other donors' samples. The genes are TRBV24-1 and TRBJ2-1; D call uncertain. Here the CDR3 reads CATSDFAGYNEQFF. CDR3 nucleotide sequence: TGTGCCACCAGTGATTTCGCCGGTTACAATGAGCAGTTCTTC.